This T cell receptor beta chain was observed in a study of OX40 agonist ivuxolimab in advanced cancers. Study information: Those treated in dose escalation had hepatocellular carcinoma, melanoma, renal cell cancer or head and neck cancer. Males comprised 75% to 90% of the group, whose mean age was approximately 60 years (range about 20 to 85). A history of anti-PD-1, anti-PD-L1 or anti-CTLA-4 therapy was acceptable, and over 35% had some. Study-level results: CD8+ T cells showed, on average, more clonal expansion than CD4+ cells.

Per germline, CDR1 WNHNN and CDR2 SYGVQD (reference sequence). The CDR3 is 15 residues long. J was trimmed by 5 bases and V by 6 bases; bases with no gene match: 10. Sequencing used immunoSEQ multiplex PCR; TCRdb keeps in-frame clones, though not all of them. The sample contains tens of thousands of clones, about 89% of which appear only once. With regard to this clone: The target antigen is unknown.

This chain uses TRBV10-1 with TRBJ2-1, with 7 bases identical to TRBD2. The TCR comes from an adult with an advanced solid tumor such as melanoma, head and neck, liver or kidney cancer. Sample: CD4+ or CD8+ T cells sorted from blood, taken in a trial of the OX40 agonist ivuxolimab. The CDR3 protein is CASSRDWGGNNEQFF. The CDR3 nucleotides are TGCGCCAGCAGCCGGGACTGGGGAGGGAACAATGAGCAGTTCTTC.